This TCR beta chain was retrieved from a study of T cells after yellow fever vaccination. Across the whole study: Fractions of limited cellularity were prepared by means of SMART-Seq v4 Ultra Low Input. Findings and limits, study-wide: Of the clonotypes, a small share occurred in both CD4 and CD8 compartments. The study re-detected most primary-vaccination clones after the booster (around 96% CD4, roughly 85% CD8).

The CDR3 is made up of 16 amino acids. Trimming pared 3 bases from V and 0 bases from J, leaving 12 bases between. TCRdb used MiXCR to reprocess the 5' RACE reads, holding one entry per CDR3 protein. The sample consists of fewer than 400,000 distinct CDR3 sequences, roughly 6.2% of them appearing once. Concerning this clonotype: The antigen is not known.

The rearrangement joins TRBV12-3 or TRBV12-4 to TRBJ1-5; D may be TRBD1 (5 bases). Sequencing was performed on PBMCs, taken 5 days after the yellow fever booster vaccination. The TCR sequence derives from a man in his thirties or forties who received the YFV17D yellow fever vaccine. In DNA, the CDR3 is TGTGCCAGCAGTTTCCTCCCGGGGGGTAGCAATCAGCCCCAGCATTTT. It is translated as CASSFLPGGSNQPQHF.